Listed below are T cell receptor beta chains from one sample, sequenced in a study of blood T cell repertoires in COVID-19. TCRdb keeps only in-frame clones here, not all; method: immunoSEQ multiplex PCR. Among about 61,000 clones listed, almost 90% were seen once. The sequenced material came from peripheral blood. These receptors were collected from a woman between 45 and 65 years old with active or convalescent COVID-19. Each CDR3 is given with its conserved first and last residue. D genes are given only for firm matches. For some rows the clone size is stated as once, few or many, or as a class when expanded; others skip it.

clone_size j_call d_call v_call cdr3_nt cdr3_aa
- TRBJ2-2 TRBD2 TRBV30 TGTGCCTGGAGGGCCCTGGGACTAAACACCGGGGAGCTGTTTTTT CAWRALGLNTGELFF
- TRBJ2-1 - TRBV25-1 TGTGCCAGCAGGGTTTCGGGGGGCGCATTGAATGAGCAGTTCTTC CASRVSGGALNEQFF
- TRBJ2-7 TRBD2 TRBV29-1 TGCAGCGCCGTGACTAGCGGAGTAATCTACGAGCAGTACTTC CSAVTSGVIYEQYF
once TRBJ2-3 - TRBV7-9 TGTGCCAGCATCTCAAGGACTAGCACAGATACGCAGTATTTT CASISRTSTDTQYF
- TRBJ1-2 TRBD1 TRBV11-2 TGTGCCAGCAGCCTTACCCGGACAGGGGGCGATGGCTACACCTTC CASSLTRTGGDGYTF
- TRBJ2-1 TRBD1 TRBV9 TGTGCCAGCAGCGGTGGGGGGCACAGGGGGTTCTCCTACAATGAGCAGTTCTTC CASSGGGHRGFSYNEQFF
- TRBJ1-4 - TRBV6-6 TGTGCCAGCAGTTTAGCAGGGCCTCCCAATGAAAAACTGTTTTTT CASSLAGPPNEKLFF
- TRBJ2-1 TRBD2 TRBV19 TGTGCCAGCGCAGCTAGCGGGAGTCGGTATGAGCAGTTCTTC CASAASGSRYEQFF
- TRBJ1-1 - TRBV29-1 TGCAGCGCCAGCAGGGTGAACACTGAAGCTTTCTTT CSASRVNTEAFF
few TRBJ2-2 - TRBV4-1 TGCGCCAGCAGCAACCACTACACCGGGGAGCTGTTTTTT CASSNHYTGELFF
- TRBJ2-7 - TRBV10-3 TGTGCCATCAGTGAATCGACAGGAACCTACGAGCAGTACTTC CAISESTGTYEQYF
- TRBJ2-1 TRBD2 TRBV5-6 TGTGCCAGCAGCGCCCAACTAGCGGGATCCTACAATGAGCAGTTCTTC CASSAQLAGSYNEQFF
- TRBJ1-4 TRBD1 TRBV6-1 TGTGCCAGCAGTGAAGACAGGGGGCGGAATGAAAAACTGTTTTTT CASSEDRGRNEKLFF
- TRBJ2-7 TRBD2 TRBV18 TGTGCCAGCTCACCCGGGACTAGCGGCTCCTACGAGCAGTACTTC CASSPGTSGSYEQYF
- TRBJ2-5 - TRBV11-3 TGTGCCAGCAGCTTTTCGAAGTGGGGGGAGAACCCTCGACGAGAGACCCAGTACTTC CASSFSKWGENPRRETQYF
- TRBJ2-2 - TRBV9 TGTGCCAGCAGCCCCCGCCACACAGGGAGAACCGGGGAGCTGTTTTTT CASSPRHTGRTGELFF
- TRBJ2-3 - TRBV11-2 TGTGCCAGCAGCCACCTAACCCCAGATACGCAGTATTTT CASSHLTPDTQYF
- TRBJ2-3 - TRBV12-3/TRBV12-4 TGTGCCAGCAGTTCGGTGCGAGCAGATACGCAGTATTTT CASSSVRADTQYF
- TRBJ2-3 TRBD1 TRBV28 TGTGCCAGCAGCTTTACAGGGGGCGTAGCAGATACGCAGTATTTT CASSFTGGVADTQYF
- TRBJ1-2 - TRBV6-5 TGTGCCAGCAGTTACTCTCAAAACAGGTTCTATGGCTACACCTTC CASSYSQNRFYGYTF
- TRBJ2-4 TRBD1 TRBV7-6 TGTGCCAGCAGCCCGGGACAGGGGACAAACATTCAGTACTTC CASSPGQGTNIQYF
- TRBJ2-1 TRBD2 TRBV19 TGTGCCAGTAGTCGACTCACTAGCGGGAACGGCAATGAGCAGTTCTTC CASSRLTSGNGNEQFF
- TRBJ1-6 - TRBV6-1 TGTGCCAGCAGTGAATTAAGGGGGAATTCACCCCTCCACTTT CASSELRGNSPLHF
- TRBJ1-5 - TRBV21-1 TGTGCCAGCAGCAAAACCGGGACAGGGGTTTACGAGAGCAATCAGCCCCAGCATTTT CASSKTGTGVYESNQPQHF
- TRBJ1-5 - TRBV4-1 TGCGCCAGCAGCCTCGTGCACCGCGGGAGCAATCAGCCCCAGCATTTT CASSLVHRGSNQPQHF
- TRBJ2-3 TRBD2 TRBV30 TGTGCCTGGTCCCAGCGGGAGTCAGATACGCAGTATTTT CAWSQRESDTQYF
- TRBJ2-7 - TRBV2 TGTGCCAGCAGTGAAGAATCGATACCTATCTACGAGCAGTACTTC CASSEESIPIYEQYF
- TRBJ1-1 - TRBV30 TGTGCCTGGAGTGGGCGATCGGGGTTCACTGAAGCTTTCTTT CAWSGRSGFTEAFF
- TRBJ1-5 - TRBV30 TGTGCCTGGAGTCCGGGTCCCAATCAGCCCCAGCATTTT CAWSPGPNQPQHF
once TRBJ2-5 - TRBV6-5 TGTGCCAGCAGTTACTCGACACCAGGGACCCAGTACTTC CASSYSTPGTQYF
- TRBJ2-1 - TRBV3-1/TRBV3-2 TGTGCCAGCAGGCCCTCCGGGACTTTAGACAATGAGCAGTTCTTC CASRPSGTLDNEQFF
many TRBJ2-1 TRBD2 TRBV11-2 TGTGCCAGCAGTCCGAGACTAGCGGTTAGGGAGCAGTTCTTC CASSPRLAVREQFF
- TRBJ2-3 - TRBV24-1 TGTGCCACCAGTGATTCCGTCGGGAGTACAGATACGCAGTATTTT CATSDSVGSTDTQYF
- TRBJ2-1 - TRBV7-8 TGTGCCAGCAGCTTCGGGAGCTCCTACAATGAGCAGTTCTTC CASSFGSSYNEQFF
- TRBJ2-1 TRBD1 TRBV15 TGTGCCACCAGCCGACGGACAGGGGTAGGTCCCTACAATGAGCAGTTCTTC CATSRRTGVGPYNEQFF
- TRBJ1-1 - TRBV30 TGTGCCTGGAGTGTACTAGGGAACACTGAAGCTTTCTTT CAWSVLGNTEAFF
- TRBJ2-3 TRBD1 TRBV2 TGTGCCAGCAGTGCTGGACAGGGGACAGATACGCAGTATTTT CASSAGQGTDTQYF
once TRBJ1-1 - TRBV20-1 TGCAGTGCTACTGTGAACACTGAAGCTTTCTTT CSATVNTEAFF
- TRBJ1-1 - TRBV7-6 TGTGCCAGCAGCTTAGCGCAAAGGGGTGAAGCTTTCTTT CASSLAQRGEAFF
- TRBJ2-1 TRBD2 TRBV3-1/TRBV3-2 TGTGCCAGCAGCCAGGCGGGAGCCGGCTACAATGAGCAGTTCTTC CASSQAGAGYNEQFF
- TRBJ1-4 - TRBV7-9 TGTGCCAGCAGCCTCAGGGGTCCGGACAGCACTAATGAAAAACTGTTTTTT CASSLRGPDSTNEKLFF
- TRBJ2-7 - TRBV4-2 TGTGCCAGCAGCCAAGATAGCCAGGGTCGGCAGTACTTC CASSQDSQGRQYF
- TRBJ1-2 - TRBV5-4 TGTGCCAGCAGCTCGGGGACAAGCCCGGGCTACACCTTC CASSSGTSPGYTF
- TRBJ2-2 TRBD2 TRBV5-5 TGTGCCAGCAGCCTCTTCGGGACTAGCGGGAGTACCGGGGAGCTGTTTTTT CASSLFGTSGSTGELFF
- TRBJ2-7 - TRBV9 TGTGCCAGCAGCGTCGACCAGGGGACCTACGAGCAGTACTTC CASSVDQGTYEQYF